This T cell receptor (beta chain) was retrieved from a study of cytomegalovirus exposure and HLA in healthy donors. PCR amplification relied on 60 Vbeta primers (plus 13 Jbeta primers). Clones were sequenced by immunoSEQ multiplex PCR, and TCRdb holds only the in-frame ones, with some missing. The sample records 160,000 or so clones, 76% being singletons. General study findings and limits: Specificity for CMV antigens was confirmed in vitro for three of the CMV-associated chains. Investigators reported some 150 TCR beta chains as tied to cytomegalovirus. Trimming of TCR beta V- and J-genes showed a link, identified in a later analysis, to a missense DCLRE1C variant. The dataset shows that most TCR sequences were rare, while some public TCRs occurred in many donors.

Germline CDR1 and CDR2: MDHEN and SYDVKM. Trimming took 3 bases from V and 3 from J; bases not matched to a gene: 5. CDR3 length: 15 amino acids. A note on this clone: The antigen is undetermined.

This sequence was found in a man between 60 and 75 years old in good health and CMV-seronegative. The V call is TRBV28, the J call TRBJ2-3, with 8 bases that match TRBD2. What was sequenced was PBMCs. The CDR3 DNA is TGTGCCAGCAGTTTTGGGACTAGTTTTACAGATACGCAGTATTTT. Translating it yields CASSFGTSFTDTQYF.